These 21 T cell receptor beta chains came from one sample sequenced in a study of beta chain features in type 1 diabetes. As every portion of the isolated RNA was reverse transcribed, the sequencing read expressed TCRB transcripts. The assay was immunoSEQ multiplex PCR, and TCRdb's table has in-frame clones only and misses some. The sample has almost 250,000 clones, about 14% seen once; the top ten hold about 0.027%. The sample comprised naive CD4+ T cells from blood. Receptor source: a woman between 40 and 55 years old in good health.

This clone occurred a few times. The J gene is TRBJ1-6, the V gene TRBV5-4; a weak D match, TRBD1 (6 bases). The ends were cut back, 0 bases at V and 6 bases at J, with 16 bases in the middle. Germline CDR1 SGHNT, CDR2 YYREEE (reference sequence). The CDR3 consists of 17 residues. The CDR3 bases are TGTGCCAGCAGCTTGGAATTAATGACAGGCCCTAATTCACCCCTCCACTTT. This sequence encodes CASSLELMTGPNSPLHF.

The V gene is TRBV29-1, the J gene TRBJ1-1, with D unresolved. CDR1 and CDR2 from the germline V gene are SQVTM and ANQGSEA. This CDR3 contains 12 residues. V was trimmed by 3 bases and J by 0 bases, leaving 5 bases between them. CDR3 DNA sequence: TGCAGCGTTGATCAGGTGAACACTGAAGCTTTCTTT. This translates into CSVDQVNTEAFF.

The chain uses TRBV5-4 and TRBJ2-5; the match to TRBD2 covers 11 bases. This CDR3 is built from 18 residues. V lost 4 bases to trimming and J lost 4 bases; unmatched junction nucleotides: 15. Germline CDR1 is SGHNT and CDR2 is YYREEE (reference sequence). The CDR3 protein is CASSMGLAGGRRLETQYF. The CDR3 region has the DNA TGTGCCAGCAGCATGGGGCTAGCGGGGGGCCGAAGACTAGAGACCCAGTACTTC.

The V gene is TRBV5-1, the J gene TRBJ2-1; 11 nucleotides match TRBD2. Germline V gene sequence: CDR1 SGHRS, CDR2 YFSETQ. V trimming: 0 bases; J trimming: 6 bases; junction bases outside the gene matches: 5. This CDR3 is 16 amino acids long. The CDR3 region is CASSLASTSGVNEQFF. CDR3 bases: TGCGCCAGCAGCTTGGCTTCGACTAGCGGGGTCAATGAGCAGTTCTTC.

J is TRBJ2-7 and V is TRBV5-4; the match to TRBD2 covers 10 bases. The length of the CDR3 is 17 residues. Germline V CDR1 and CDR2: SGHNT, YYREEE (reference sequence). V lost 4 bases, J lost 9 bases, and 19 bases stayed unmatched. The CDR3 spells CASSPQAGGPAPLGQYF. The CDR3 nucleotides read TGTGCCAGCAGCCCCCAAGCGGGGGGGCCGGCCCCTCTTGGGCAGTACTTC.

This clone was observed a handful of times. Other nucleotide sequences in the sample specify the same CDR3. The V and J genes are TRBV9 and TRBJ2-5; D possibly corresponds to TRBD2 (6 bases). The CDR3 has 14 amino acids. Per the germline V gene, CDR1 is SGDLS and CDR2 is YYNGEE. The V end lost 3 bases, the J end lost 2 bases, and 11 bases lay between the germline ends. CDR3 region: CASSAGTYQETQYF. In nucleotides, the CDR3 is TGTGCCAGCAGCGCCGGGACTTATCAAGAGACCCAGTACTTC. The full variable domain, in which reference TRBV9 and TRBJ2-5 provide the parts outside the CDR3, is DSGVTQTPKHLITATGQRVTLRCSPRSGDLSVYWYQQSLDQGLQFLIQYYNGEERAKGNILERFSAQQFPDLHSELNLSSLELGDSALYFCASSAGTYQETQYFGPGTRLLVL.

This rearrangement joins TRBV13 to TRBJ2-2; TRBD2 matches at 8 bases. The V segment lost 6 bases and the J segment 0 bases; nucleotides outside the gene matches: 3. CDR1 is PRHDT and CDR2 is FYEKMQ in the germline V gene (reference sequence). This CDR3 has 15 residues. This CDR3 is CASSVAGPNTGELFF. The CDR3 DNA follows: TGTGCCAGCAGTGTAGCGGGGCCGAACACCGGGGAGCTGTTTTTT.

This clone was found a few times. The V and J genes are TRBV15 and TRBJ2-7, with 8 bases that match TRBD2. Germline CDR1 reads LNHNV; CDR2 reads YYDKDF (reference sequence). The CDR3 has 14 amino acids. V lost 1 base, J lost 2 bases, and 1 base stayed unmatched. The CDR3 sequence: CATSRGRGAYEQYF. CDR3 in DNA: TGTGCCACCAGCAGAGGGCGGGGGGCCTACGAGCAGTACTTC.

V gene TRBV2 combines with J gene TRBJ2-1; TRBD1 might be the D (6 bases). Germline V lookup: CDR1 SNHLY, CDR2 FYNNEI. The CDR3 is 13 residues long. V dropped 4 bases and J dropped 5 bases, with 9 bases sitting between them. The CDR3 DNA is TGTGCCAGCAGTGGACCAGGGGACAATGAGCAGTTCTTC. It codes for CASSGPGDNEQFF.

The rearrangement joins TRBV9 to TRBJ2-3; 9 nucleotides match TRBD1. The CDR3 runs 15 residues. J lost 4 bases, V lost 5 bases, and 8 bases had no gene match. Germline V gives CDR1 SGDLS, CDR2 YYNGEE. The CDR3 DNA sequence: TGTGCCAGCAGACCGGGACAGGGCCTATCAGATACGCAGTATTTT. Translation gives CASRPGQGLSDTQYF.

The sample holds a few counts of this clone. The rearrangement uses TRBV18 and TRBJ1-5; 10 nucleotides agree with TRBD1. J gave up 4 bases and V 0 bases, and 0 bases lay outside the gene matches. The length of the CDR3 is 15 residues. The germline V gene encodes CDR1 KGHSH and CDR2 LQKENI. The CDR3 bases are TGTGCCAGCTCACCACCGGGACAGGGGAATCAGCCCCAGCATTTT. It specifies CASSPPGQGNQPQHF.

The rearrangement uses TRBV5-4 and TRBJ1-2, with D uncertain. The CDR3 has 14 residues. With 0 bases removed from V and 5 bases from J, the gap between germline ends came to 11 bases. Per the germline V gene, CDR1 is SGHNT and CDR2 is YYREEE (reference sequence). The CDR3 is CASSLDGGRYGYTF. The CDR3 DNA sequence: TGTGCCAGCAGCTTGGATGGAGGGCGGTATGGCTACACCTTC.

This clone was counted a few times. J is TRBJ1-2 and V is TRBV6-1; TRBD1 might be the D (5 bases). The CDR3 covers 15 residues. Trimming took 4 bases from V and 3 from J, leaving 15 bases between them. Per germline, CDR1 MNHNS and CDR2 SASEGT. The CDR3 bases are TGTGCCAGCAGTGGGACACCCTCGGGGGACTATGGCTACACCTTC. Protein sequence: CASSGTPSGDYGYTF.

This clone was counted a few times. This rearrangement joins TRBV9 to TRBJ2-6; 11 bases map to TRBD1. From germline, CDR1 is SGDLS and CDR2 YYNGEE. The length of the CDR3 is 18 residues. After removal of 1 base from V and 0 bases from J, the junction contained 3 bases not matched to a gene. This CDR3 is CASSVSGTGGSGANVLTF. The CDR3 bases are TGTGCCAGCAGCGTATCCGGGACAGGGGGCTCTGGGGCCAACGTCCTGACTTTC.

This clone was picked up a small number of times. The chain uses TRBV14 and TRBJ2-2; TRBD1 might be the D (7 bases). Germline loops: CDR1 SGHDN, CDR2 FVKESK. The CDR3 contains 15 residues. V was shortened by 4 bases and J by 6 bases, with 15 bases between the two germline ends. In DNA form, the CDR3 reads TGTGCCAGCAGCCCTAGGAGGGGGCAGCCCGGGGAGCTGTTTTTT. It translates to CASSPRRGQPGELFF.

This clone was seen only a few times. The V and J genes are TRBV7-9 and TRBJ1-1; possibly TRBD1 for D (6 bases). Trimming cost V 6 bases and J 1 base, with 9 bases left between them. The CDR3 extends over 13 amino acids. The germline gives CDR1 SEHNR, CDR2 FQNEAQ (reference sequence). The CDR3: CASSIRGNTEAFF. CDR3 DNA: TGTGCCAGCAGTATCAGGGGGAACACTGAAGCTTTCTTT.

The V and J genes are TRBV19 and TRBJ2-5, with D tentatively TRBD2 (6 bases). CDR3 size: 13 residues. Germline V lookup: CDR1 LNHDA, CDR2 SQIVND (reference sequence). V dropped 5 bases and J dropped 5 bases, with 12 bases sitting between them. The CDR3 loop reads CASSRSGLETQYF. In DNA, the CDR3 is TGTGCCAGTAGTCGCAGCGGGCTCGAGACCCAGTACTTC. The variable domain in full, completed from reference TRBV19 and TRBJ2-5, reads DGGITQSPKYLFRKEGQNVTLSCEQNLNHDAMYWYRQDPGQGLRLIYYSQIVNDFQKGDIAEGYSVSREKKESFPLTVTSAQKNPTAFYLCASSRSGLETQYFGPGTRLLVL.

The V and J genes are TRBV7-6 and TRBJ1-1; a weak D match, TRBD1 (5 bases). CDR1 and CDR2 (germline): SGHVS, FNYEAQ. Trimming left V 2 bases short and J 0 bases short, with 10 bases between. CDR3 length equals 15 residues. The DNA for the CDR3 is TGTGCCAGCAGCTTAAGGCAGGGATTGAACACTGAAGCTTTCTTT. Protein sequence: CASSLRQGLNTEAFF.

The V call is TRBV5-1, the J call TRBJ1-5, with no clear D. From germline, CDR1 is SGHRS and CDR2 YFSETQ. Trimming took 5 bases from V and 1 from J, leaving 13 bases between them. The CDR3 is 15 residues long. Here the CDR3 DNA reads TGCGCCAGCAGAATCTCCGGAGGAAGCAATCAGCCCCAGCATTTT. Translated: CASRISGGSNQPQHF.

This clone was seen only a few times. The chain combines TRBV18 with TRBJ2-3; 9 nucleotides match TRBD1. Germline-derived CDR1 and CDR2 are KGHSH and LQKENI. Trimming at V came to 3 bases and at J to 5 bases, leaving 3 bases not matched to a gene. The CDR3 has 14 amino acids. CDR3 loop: CASSPWTGVDTQYF. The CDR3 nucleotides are TGTGCCAGCTCACCCTGGACAGGGGTAGATACGCAGTATTTT. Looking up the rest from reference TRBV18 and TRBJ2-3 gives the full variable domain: NAGVMQNPRHLVRRRGQEARLRCSPMKGHSHVYWYRQLPEEGLKFMVYLQKENIIDESGMPKERFSAEFPKEGPSILRIQQVVRGDSAAYFCASSPWTGVDTQYFGPGTRLTVL.

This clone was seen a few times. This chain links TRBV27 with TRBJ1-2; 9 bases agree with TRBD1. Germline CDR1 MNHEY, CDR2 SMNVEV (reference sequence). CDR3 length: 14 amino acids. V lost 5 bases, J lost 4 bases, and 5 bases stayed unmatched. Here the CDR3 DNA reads TGTGCCAGCAGTCTCGGGACAGGGTCCTATGGCTACACCTTC. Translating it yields CASSLGTGSYGYTF.